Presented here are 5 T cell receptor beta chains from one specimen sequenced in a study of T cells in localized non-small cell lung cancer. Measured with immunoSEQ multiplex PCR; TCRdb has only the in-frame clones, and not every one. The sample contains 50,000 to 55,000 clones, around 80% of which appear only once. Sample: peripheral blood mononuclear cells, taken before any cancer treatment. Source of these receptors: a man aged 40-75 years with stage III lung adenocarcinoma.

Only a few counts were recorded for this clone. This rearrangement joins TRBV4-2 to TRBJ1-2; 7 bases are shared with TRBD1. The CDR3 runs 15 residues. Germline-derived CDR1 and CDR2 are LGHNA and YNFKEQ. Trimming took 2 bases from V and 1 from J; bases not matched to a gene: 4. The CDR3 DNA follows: TGTGCCAGCAGCCAAACCGACAGGGTTAACTATGGCTACACCTTC. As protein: CASSQTDRVNYGYTF.

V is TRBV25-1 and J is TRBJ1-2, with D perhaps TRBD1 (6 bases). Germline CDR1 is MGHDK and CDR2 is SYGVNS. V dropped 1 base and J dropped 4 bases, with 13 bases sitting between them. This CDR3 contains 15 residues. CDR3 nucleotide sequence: TGTGCCAGCAGTGAATCAACCGGGGGCACCTATGGCTACACCTTC. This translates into CASSESTGGTYGYTF.

This chain's CDR3 is CASSTLTDTTYGYTF. As DNA, the CDR3 is TGTGCCAGCAGCACCTTGACGGACACCACGTATGGCTACACCTTC. This rearrangement joins TRBV5-8 to TRBJ1-2; tentatively, D is TRBD1 (5 bases). In germline, CDR1 is SGHTS, CDR2 YDEGEE. With 4 bases removed from V and 5 bases from J, the gap between germline ends came to 18 bases. This CDR3 has 15 residues.

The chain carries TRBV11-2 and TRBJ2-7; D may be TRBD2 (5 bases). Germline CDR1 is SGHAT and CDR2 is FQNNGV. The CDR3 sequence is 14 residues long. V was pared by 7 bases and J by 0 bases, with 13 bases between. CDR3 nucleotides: TGTGCCAGCATCTCCTCTGGAGGCTCCTACGAGCAGTACTTC. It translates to CASISSGGSYEQYF.

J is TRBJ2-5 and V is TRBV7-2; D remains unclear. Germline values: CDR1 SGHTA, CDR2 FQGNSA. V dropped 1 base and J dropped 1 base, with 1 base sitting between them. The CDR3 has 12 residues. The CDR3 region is CASSLGQETQYF. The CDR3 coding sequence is TGTGCCAGCAGCTTAGGCCAAGAGACCCAGTACTTC.